Described below is a single T cell receptor (beta chain) sequence and its context. Its specificity is not known. One end of the junction varies from germline; a read error may be responsible. This sample is drawn from a study of T-cell reconstitution after alpha-beta-depleted transplantation in children. Study-wide findings and caveats: About two months after transplant, alpha-beta T cells reportedly came from several hundred expanded graft clones. Certain patients had high TCRbeta diversity at day 60, and it came from recipient T cells and thymic progenitors that survived. Newly produced T cells mostly provided counts and TCRbeta diversity after one year, as hyperexpanded clones declined.

Unique molecular identifiers were used in preparing the TCRbeta library. In TCRdb, the PCR reads were re-called with MiXCR into one record per CDR3 protein. The profile shows hundreds of thousands of distinct CDR3 sequences, 10% to 15% of them singletons. The CDR3 loop spans 12 amino acids. Germline V lookup: CDR1 SGHRS, CDR2 YFSETQ. The material was PBMCs, obtained before TCRalphabeta/CD19-depleted stem cell transplant. V is TRBV5-1 and J is TRBJ2-2; D may be TRBD2 (6 bases). This receptor was obtained from a girl aged 2 to 10 with congenital amegakaryocytic thrombocytopenia, due to receive a stem cell transplant. CDR3 DNA: TGCGCCGGACGGGAGAACTCCGGGGAGCTGTTTTTT. Translating gives CAGRENSGELFF.